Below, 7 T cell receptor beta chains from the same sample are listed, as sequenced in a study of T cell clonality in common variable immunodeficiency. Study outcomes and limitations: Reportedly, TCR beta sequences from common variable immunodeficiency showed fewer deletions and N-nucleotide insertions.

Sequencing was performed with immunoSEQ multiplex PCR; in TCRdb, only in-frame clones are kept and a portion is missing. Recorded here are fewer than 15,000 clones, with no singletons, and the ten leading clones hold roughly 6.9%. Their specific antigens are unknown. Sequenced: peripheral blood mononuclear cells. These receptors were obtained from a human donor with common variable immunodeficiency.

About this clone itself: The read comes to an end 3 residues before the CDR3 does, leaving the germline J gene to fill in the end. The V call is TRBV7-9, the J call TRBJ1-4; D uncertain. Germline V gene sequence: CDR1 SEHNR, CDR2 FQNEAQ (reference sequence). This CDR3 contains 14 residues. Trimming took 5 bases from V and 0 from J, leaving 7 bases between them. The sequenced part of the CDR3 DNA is TGTGCCAGCAGCGTATTCTCAACTAATGAAAAA. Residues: CASSVFSTNEK. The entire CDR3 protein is CASSVFSTNEKLFF.

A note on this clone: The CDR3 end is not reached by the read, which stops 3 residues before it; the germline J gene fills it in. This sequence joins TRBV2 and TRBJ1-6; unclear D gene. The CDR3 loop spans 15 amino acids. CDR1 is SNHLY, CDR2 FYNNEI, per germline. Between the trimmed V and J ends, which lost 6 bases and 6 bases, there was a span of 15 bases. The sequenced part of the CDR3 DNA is TGTGCCAGCAGCGAATCTAGGACTTTTAATTCACCC. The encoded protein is CASSESRTFNSP. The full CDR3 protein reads CASSESRTFNSPLHF.

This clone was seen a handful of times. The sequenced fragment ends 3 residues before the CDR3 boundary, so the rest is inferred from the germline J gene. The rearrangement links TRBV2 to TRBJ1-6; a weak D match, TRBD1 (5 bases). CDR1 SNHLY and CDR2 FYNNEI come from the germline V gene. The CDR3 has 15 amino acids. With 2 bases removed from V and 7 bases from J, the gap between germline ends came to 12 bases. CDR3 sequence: CASSERSGNNSPLHF. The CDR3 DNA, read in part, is TGTGCCAGCAGTGAACGGTCAGGGAACAATTCACCC.

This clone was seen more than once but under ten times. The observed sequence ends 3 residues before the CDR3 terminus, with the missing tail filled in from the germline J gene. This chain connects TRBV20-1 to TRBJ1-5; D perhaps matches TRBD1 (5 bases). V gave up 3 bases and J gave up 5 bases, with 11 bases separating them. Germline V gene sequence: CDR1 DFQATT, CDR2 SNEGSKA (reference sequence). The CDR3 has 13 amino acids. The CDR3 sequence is CSASAGVHQPQHF. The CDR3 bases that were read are TGCAGTGCTAGCGCGGGGGTCCATCAGCCC.

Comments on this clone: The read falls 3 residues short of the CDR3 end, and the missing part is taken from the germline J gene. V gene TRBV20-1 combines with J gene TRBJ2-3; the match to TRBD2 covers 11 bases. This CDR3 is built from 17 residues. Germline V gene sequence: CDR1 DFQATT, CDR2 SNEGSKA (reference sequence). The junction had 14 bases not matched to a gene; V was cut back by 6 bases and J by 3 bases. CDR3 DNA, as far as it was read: TGCAGTGCCCAGAGAAGGCTAGCGGGGGGTGGGACAGATACG. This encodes CSAQRRLAGGGTDT. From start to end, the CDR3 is CSAQRRLAGGGTDTQYF.

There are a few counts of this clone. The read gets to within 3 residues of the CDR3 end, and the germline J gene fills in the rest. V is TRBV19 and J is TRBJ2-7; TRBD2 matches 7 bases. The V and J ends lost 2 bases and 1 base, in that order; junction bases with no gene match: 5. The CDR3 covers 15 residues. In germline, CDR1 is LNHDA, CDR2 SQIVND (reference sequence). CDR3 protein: CASSIKPGGSYEQYF. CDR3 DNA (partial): TGTGCCAGTAGTATAAAACCGGGGGGTTCCTACGAG. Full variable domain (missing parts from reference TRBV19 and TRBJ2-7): DGGITQSPKYLFRKEGQNVTLSCEQNLNHDAMYWYRQDPGQGLRLIYYSQIVNDFQKGDIAEGYSVSREKKESFPLTVTSAQKNPTAFYLCASSIKPGGSYEQYFGPGTRLTVT.

The part of the CDR3 DNA that was read is TGTGCCAGCAGTCGGGACAGGCTGAACACTGAA. It specifies CASSRDRLNTE. The complete CDR3 protein is CASSRDRLNTEAFF. The rearrangement uses TRBV2 and TRBJ1-1; 8 bases align to TRBD1. The read is 3 residues too short to cover the CDR3 end, so that end is filled in from the germline J gene. The CDR3 runs 14 residues. CDR1 and CDR2 from the germline V gene are SNHLY and FYNNEI. V lost 5 bases, J lost 0 bases, and 2 bases stayed unmatched.